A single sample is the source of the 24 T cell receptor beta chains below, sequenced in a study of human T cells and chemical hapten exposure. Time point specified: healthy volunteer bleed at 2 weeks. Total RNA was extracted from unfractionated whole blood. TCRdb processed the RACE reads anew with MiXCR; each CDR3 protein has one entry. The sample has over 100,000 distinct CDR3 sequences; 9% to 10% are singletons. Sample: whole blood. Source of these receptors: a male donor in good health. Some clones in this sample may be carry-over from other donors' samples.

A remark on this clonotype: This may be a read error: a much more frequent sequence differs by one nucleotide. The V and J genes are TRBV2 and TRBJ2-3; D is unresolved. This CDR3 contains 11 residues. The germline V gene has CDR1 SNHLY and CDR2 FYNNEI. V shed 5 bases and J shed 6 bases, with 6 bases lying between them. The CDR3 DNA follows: TGTGCCAGCAGTAAACCCGATACGCAGTATTTT. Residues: CASSKPDTQYF.

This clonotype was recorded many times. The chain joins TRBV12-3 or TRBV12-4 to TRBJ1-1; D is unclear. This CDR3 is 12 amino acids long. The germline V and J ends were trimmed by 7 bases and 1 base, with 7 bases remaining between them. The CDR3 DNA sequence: TGTGCCAGCAAGCCTGGGAACACTGAAGCTTTCTTT. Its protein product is CASKPGNTEAFF.

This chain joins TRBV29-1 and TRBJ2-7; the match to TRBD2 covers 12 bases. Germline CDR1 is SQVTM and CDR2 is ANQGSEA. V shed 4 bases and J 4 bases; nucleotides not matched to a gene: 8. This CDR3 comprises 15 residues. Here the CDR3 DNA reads TGCAGCGTTGGCGGACTAGCGGGGACAAAATACGAGCAGTACTTC. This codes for CSVGGLAGTKYEQYF.

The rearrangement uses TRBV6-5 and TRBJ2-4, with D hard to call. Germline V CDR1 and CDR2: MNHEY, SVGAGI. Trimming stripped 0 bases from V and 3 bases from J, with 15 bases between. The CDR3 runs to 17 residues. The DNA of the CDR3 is TGTGCCAGCAGTTACTCGACCGGGCCACTATTCAAAAACATTCAGTACTTC. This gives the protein CASSYSTGPLFKNIQYF.

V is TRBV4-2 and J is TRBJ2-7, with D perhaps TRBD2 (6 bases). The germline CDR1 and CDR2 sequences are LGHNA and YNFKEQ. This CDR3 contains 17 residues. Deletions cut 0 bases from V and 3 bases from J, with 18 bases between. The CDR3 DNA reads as TGTGCCAGCAGCCAAGAGGGAGGACTCACGATTATCTACGAGCAGTACTTC. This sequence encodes CASSQEGGLTIIYEQYF.

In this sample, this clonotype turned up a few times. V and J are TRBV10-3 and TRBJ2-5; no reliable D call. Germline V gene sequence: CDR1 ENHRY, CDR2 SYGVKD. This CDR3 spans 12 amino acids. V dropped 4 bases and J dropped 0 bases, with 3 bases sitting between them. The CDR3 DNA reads TGTGCCATCAGTGGCTACCAAGAGACCCAGTACTTC. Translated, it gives CAISGYQETQYF.

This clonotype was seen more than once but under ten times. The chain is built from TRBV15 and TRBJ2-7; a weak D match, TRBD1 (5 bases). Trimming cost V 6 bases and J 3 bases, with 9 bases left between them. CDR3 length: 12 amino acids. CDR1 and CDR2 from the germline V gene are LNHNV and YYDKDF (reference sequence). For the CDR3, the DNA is TGTGCCACCAGTGTTGACAGCTACGAGCAGTACTTC. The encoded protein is CATSVDSYEQYF.

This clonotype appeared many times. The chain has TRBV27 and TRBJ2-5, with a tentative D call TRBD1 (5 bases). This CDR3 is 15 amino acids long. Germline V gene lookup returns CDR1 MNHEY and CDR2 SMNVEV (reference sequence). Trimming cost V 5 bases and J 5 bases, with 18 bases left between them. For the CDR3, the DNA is TGTGCCAGCAGTAGTTACCAGGGAATCCGGGAGACCCAGTACTTC. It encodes CASSSYQGIRETQYF.

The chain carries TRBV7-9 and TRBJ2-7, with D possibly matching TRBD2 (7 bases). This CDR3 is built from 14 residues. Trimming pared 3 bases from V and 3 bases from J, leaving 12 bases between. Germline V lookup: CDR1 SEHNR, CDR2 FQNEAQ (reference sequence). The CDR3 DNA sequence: TGTGCCAGCAGCTTCGGGGGGCAGGGCTACGAGCAGTACTTC. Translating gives CASSFGGQGYEQYF.

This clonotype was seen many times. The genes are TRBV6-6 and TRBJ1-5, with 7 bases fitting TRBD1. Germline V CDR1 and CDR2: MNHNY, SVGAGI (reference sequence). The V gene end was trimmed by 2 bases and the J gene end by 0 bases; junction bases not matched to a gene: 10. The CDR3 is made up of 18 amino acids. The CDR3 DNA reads TGTGCCAGCAGTTACGAGACAGGGATAGGGCATAGCAATCAGCCCCAGCATTTT. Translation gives CASSYETGIGHSNQPQHF.

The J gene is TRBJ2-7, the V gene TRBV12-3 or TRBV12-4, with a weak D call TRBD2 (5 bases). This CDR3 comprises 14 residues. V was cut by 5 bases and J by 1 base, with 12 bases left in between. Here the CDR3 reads CASSLAGLSYEQYF. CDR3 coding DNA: TGTGCCAGCAGTCTTGCGGGCCTGTCCTACGAGCAGTACTTC.

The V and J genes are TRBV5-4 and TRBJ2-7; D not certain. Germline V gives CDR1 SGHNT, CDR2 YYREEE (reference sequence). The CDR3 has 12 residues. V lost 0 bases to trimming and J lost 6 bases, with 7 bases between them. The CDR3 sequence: CASSLGGTEQYF. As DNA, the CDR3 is TGTGCCAGCAGCTTGGGGGGAACCGAGCAGTACTTC.

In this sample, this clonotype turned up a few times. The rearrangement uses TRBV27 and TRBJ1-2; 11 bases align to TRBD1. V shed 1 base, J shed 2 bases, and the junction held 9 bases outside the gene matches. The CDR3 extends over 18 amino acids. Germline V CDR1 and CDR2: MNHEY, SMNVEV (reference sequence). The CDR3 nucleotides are TGTGCCAGCAGTTTATATCCCGGACAGGGGGCTCTAAACTATGGCTACACCTTC. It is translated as CASSLYPGQGALNYGYTF.

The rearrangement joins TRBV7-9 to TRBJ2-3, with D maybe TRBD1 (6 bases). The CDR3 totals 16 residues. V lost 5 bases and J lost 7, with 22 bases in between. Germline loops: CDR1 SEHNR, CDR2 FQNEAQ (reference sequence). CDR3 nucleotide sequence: TGTGCCAGCAGCCCACGTGACAGGCCCCCACAGCATACGCAGTATTTT. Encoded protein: CASSPRDRPPQHTQYF. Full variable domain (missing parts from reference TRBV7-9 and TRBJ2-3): DTGVSQNPRHKITKRGQNVTFRCDPISEHNRLYWYRQTLGQGPEFLTYFQNEAQLEKSRLLSDRFSAERPKGSFSTLEIQRTEQGDSAMYLCASSPRDRPPQHTQYFGPGTRLTVL.

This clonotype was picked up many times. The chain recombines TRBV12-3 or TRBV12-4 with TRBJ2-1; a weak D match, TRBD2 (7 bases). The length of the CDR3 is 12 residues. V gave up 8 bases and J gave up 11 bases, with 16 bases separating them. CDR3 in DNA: TGTGCCAGCGTAGGGGGGGCGTCTCAGCAGTTCTTC. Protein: CASVGGASQQFF.

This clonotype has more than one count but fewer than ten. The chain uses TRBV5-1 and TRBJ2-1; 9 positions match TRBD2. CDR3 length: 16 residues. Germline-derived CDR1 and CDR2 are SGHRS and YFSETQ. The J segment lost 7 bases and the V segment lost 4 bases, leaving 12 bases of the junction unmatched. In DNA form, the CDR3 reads TGCGCCAGCAGCGAAAACCTCCTAGCGGGGTCGAATGAGCAGTTCTTC. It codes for CASSENLLAGSNEQFF.

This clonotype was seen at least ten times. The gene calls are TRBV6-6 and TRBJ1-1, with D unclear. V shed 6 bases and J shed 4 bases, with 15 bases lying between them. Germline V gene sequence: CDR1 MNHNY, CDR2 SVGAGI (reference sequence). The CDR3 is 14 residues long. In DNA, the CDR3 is TGTGCCAGCAGCCACTGGGCAGGTGGCACTGAAGCTTTCTTT. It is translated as CASSHWAGGTEAFF.

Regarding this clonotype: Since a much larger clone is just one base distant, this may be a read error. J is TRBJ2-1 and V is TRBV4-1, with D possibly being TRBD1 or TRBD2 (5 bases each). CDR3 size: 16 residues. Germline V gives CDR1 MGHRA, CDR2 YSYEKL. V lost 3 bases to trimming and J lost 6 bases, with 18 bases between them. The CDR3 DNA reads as TGCGCCAGCAGCCACGCGCCGGGACGAGTCAGCAATGAGCAGTTCTTC. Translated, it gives CASSHAPGRVSNEQFF.

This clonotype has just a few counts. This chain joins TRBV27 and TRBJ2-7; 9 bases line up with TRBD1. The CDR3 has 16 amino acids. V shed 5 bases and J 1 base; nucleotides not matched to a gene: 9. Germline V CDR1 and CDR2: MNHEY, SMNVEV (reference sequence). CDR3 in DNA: TGTGCCAGCAGTAACTCCGCCGGGACAGGGTCCTACGAGCAGTACTTC. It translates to CASSNSAGTGSYEQYF.

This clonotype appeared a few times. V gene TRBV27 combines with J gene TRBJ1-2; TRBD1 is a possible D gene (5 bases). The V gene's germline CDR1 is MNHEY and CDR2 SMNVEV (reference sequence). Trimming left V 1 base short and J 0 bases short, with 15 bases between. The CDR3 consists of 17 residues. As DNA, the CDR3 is TGTGCCAGCAGTTTATACGCCATGGGGGGATCTAACTATGGCTACACCTTC. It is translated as CASSLYAMGGSNYGYTF.

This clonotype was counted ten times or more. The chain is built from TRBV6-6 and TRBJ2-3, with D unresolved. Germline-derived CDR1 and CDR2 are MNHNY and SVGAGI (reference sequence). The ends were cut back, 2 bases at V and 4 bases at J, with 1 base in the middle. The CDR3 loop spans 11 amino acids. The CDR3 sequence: CASSYADTQYF. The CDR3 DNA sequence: TGTGCCAGCAGTTACGCAGATACGCAGTATTTT.

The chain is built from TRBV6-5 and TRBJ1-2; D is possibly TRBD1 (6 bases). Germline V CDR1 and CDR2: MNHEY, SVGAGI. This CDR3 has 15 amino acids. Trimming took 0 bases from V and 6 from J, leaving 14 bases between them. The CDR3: CASSYSTQGVNGYTF. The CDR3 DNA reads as TGTGCCAGCAGTTACTCTACACAGGGTGTGAATGGCTACACCTTC.

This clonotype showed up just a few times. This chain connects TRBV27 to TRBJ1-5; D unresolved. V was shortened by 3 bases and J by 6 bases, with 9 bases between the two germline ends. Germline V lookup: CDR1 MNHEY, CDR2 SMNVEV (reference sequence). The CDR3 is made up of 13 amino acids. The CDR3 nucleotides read TGTGCCAGCAGTTTTGCCGGCTTTCAGCCCCAGCATTTT. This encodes CASSFAGFQPQHF.

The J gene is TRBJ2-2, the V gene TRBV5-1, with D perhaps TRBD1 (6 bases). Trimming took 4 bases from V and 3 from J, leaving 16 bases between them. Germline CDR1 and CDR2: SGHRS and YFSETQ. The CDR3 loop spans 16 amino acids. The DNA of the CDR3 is TGCGCCAGCAGCAAAACATTGACAGGCGACACCGGGGAGCTGTTTTTT. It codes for CASSKTLTGDTGELFF.